This entry concerns a single T cell receptor (beta chain). A read error may produce the germline difference seen at one junction end. These data are taken from a study of memory CD4+ T cells and cytomegalovirus serostatus. In the study overall: Of the healthy Belgian adults, nine or ten were CMV seropositive and 20 to 25 seronegative.

TCRdb's table, derived via immunoSEQ multiplex PCR, lists solely in-frame clones and lacks some. The data contain about 57,000 clones, 70% to 85% of them seen just once; the ten biggest clones take up about 0.8%. CDR1 and CDR2 from the germline V gene are GTSNPN and SVGIG (reference sequence). The CDR3 loop spans 10 amino acids. Single viable CD3+CD4+CD8-CD45RO+ cells were sorted as the memory CD4+ T cells. CMV serostatus came from serum IgG against pp150, pp28, p38, p52. Sequences were obtained from memory CD4+ T cells from blood. This clonotype was sampled from an adult in good health and CMV-seronegative. V and J are TRBV30 and TRBJ1-2; TRBD1 might be the D (5 bases). CDR3 coding DNA: TGTGCCTGGAGCCACGGGACTCATCAGTTC. It specifies CAWSHGTHQF.